Following are 5 T cell receptor beta chains from one sample sequenced in a study of T cells in Graves' hyperthyroidism and ophthalmopathy. TCR beta CDR3 regions were amplified from RNA. Using the HTBI primer set, a first-round RT-PCR was run on the TCR CDR3. TCRdb passed the multiplex PCR reads through MiXCR, listing each CDR3 protein once. The sample has 450,000 to 600,000 distinct CDR3 sequences; around 13% are singletons. Material: blood. Receptors were obtained from a woman in her 40s with Graves' hyperthyroidism.

A few counts support this clonotype. V gene TRBV19 combines with J gene TRBJ2-2, with no clear D. Germline CDR1 and CDR2: LNHDA and SQIVND (reference sequence). CDR3 length: 14 residues. Trimming cost V 5 bases and J 13 bases, with 20 bases left between them. CDR3 residues: CASSPEDIPPWLFF. The CDR3 region has the DNA TGTGCCAGTAGTCCAGAAGACATCCCACCTTGGCTGTTTTTT.

J is TRBJ2-5 and V is TRBV30, with D tentatively TRBD1 or TRBD2 (6 bases each). With 0 bases removed from V and 5 bases from J, the gap between germline ends came to 22 bases. This CDR3 has 17 residues. Germline CDR1 and CDR2: GTSNPN and SVGIG (reference sequence). CDR3 DNA: TGTGCCTGGAGTGTGTCATTGTATAGTAGGGGGGAGGAGACCCAGTACTTC. Translated, it gives CAWSVSLYSRGEETQYF. The variable domain in full, completed from reference TRBV30 and TRBJ2-5, reads SQTIHQWPATLVQPVGSPLSLECTVEGTSNPNLYWYRQAAGRGLQLLFYSVGIGQISSEVPQNLSASRPQDRQFILSSKKLLLSDSGFYLCAWSVSLYSRGEETQYFGPGTRLLVL.

CDR3 DNA sequence: TGTGCCAGTAGTGGGGGACAGCGCACGACCTACGAGCAGTACTTC. It yields the protein CASSGGQRTTYEQYF. The chain has TRBV19 and TRBJ2-7; 7 positions agree with TRBD1. The CDR3 has 15 residues. The junction had 9 bases not matched to a gene; V was cut back by 5 bases and J by 2 bases. Germline CDR1 and CDR2: LNHDA and SQIVND (reference sequence).

This clonotype showed up many times. This chain uses TRBV12-3 or TRBV12-4 with TRBJ1-2; D perhaps matches TRBD1 (5 bases). Trimming pared 3 bases from V and 4 bases from J, leaving 9 bases between. The CDR3 has 13 residues. The CDR3 coding sequence is TGTGCCAGCAGTTTGGGGCAGCTCTATGGCTACACCTTC. It is translated as CASSLGQLYGYTF.

A few counts support this clonotype. The chain employs TRBV25-1 and TRBJ1-1; no clear D gene. This CDR3 is 13 amino acids long. The germline CDR1 and CDR2 sequences are MGHDK and SYGVNS. V gave up 1 base and J gave up 4 bases, with 7 bases separating them. In nucleotides, the CDR3 is TGTGCCAGCAGTGAATTATGGGGCACTGAAGCTTTCTTT. Translating gives CASSELWGTEAFF.